This T cell receptor beta chain was identified during a study of PD-1 blockade in classical Hodgkin lymphoma. Turning to the study itself: The patients were dosed with nivolumab 3 mg/kg, infused intravenously every 2 weeks. Overall study findings and caveats: CD4+ TCR diversity climbed significantly by C4D1, unlike CD8+ TCR diversity. Complete responders possessed baseline diversity comparable to newly diagnosed patients.

Germline CDR1 SGHDN, CDR2 FVKESK. The CDR3 consists of 14 residues. Trimming pared 0 bases from V and 6 bases from J, leaving 10 bases between. Data came from immunoSEQ multiplex PCR; TCRdb stores just in-frame clones and leaves some out. The sample shows around 66,000 clones, 71% of them seen only once. As concerns this clone: Its antigen is not identified.

Each patient's relapse followed autologous stem cell transplantation, and brentuximab vedotin exposure varied. This specimen was peripheral blood mononuclear cells (PBMCs), taken before the second cycle of nivolumab. V is TRBV14 and J is TRBJ2-3, with D uncertain. The receptor was derived from a human donor with classical Hodgkin lymphoma. The CDR3 DNA reads as TGTGCCAGCAGCCAAGATTACACGATGGATACGCAGTATTTT. Protein: CASSQDYTMDTQYF.